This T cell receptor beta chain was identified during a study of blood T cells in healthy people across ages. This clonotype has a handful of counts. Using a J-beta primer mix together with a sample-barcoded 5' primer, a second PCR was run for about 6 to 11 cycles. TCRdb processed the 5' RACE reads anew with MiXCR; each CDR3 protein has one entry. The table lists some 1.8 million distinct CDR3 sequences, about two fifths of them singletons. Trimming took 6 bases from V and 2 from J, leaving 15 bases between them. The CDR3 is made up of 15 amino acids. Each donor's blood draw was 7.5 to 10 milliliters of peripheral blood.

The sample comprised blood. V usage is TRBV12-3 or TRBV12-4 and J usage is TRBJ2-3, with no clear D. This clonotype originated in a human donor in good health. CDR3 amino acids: CASSPLGSTTDTQYF. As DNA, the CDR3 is TGTGCCAGCAGCCCCCTAGGCTCCACCACAGATACGCAGTATTTT.